The clone carrying this T cell receptor beta chain appeared once. This sample was taken from a study of blood T cell repertoires in COVID-19. For the study at large: Samples representing acute and convalescent COVID-19 were sourced from the United States, Italy and Spain.

Original data processing: The authors estimated nucleated cell counts from reference gene primer amplification. Some clones are missing from TCRdb's copy, which holds only in-frame ones; the method was immunoSEQ multiplex PCR. The V and J calls and clone size come from that table; D and trimming were worked out from the DNA. The sample shows about 150,000 clones, 82% of them seen only once. In germline, CDR1 is SGHTA, CDR2 FQGNSA. This CDR3 has 13 amino acids. After removal of 3 bases from V and 4 bases from J, the junction contained 1 base not matched to a gene. Sequenced sample: peripheral blood. This TCR derives from a woman of 80 years or more with active or convalescent COVID-19. The rearrangement uses TRBV7-2 and TRBJ1-1, with TRBD1 matching 8 bases. The CDR3 is CASSFTGGTEAFF. CDR3 DNA sequence: TGTGCCAGCAGCTTTACAGGGGGCACTGAAGCTTTCTTT.